This T cell receptor (beta chain) was found in a study of identical twins. Carrying unique molecular identifiers, the cDNA also gained a universal primer site through template switching. MiXCR, run by TCRdb on the 5' RACE reads, gives a single entry per CDR3 protein. The sample contains about 200,000 distinct CDR3 sequences, approximately 10% of which appear only once. The sample holds a few counts of this clonotype. Trimming took off 4 bases at V and 7 bases at J, with 12 bases between the two ends. This CDR3 region has 12 residues. Germline CDR1 and CDR2: SGHDT and YYEEEE. The clonotype comes from a man aged 50 to 59 in good health. The sequenced material came from memory T cells sorted from blood. The chain couples TRBV5-6 to TRBJ2-7, with D unclear. DNA of the CDR3: TGTGCCAGCAGCAAGGGCTACCGAGAGCAGTACTTC. It codes for CASSKGYREQYF.